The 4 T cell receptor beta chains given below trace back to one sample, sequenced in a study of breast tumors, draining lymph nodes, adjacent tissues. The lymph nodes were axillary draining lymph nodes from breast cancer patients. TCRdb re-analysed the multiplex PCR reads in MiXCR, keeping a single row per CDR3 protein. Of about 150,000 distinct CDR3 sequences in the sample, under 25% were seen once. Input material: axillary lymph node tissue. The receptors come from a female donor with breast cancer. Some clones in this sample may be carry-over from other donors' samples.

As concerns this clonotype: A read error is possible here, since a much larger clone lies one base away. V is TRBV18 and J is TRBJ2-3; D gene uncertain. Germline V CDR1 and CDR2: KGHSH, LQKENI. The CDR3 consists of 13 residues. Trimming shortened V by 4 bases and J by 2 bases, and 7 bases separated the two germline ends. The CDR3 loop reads CASSLLATDTQYF. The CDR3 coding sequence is TGTGCCAGCTCACTACTCGCCACAGATACGCAGTATTTT.

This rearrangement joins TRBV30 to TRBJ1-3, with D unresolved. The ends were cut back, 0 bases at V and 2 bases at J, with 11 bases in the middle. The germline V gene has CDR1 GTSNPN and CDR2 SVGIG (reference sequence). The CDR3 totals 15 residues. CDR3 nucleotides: TGTGCCTGGAGTGTAGGAACAGTCCCTGGAAACACCATATATTTT. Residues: CAWSVGTVPGNTIYF.

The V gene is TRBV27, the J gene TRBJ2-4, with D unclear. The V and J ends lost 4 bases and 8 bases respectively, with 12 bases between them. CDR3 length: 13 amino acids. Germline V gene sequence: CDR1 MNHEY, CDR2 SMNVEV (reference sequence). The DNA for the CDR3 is TGTGCCAGCAGTTCCGCCCTTGGGCACATTCAGTACTTC. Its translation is CASSSALGHIQYF.

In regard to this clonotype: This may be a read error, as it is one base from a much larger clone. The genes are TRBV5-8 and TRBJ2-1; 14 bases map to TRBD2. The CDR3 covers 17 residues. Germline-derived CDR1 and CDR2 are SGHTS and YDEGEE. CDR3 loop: CAGSLGGLAGVGYEQFF. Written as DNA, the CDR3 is TGTGCCGGCAGCTTGGGGGGACTAGCGGGAGTGGGGTATGAGCAGTTCTTC.